Listed here is a single T cell receptor beta chain. Its binding antigen is unknown. No much larger clone is present one base from it, and per-base qualities are unavailable. The library was generated by the immunoSEQ multiplex PCR assay. TCRdb provides this immuneACCESS table in a form limited to in-frame rearrangements. Some clones are lacking; in checked studies, under half of them reflect an unresolved V gene, and why the rest are absent is not known. The sample data list 95,000 to 100,000 clones, and 80% to 90% of these were observed just once. Roughly 7.7% of the sample is taken by the ten largest. This record belongs to a study of control samples from healthy donors and cancer patients (dated by TCRdb to 2018 to 2020). The sequenced material came from blood. This sequence was found in a man aged 30-40 years in good health.

For the CDR3, the sequence is CASSPLRDRGHWSSYEQYF. The DNA sequence reads TGTGCCAGCAGTCCCCTCCGGGACAGGGGGCATTGGAGCTCCTACGAGCAGTACTTC. Recombination connected TRBV28 to TRBJ2-7; 12 bases in the middle match TRBD1. The CDR3 contains 19 residues, cysteine and phenylalanine counted. Only the CDR3 DNA is retained, 57 bases long and in frame from the first base. V lost 5 bases and J lost 0 bases, and the count of bases not matched to a germline gene is 14. In the germline V gene, CDR1 corresponds to MDHEN and CDR2 to SYDVKM.